This T cell receptor (beta chain) was recovered during a study of blood T cell repertoires in COVID-19. In the study overall: The cDNA or gDNA used as material had been derived from T cells, B-cell-depleted T cells, or PBMCs.

How the authors handled the data: Reference gene primer amplification in the assay estimated nucleated cell counts. Clones were sequenced by immunoSEQ multiplex PCR, and TCRdb holds only the in-frame ones, with some missing. V and J calls plus clone size are reproduced from that table; the DNA served to infer D and trimming. The table shows 50,000 to 55,000 clones, with 82% occurring only once. V lost 6 bases to trimming and J lost 6 bases; unmatched junction nucleotides: 0. Germline CDR1 MNHEY, CDR2 SVGAGI. The CDR3 contains 12 residues. In Seattle, patients joined the study during active infection and were tracked longitudinally.

The source is an older man with COVID-19, enrolled during active disease. V usage is TRBV6-5 and J usage is TRBJ1-2; TRBD1 matches at 11 bases. Material for sequencing was peripheral blood. The CDR3 is CASRGQGDGYTF. CDR3 DNA sequence: TGTGCCAGCAGGGGACAGGGGGATGGCTACACCTTC.